One T cell receptor (beta chain) is described in this entry. Original processing methods: Nucleated cell counts were estimated from reference gene primer amplification. Data came from immunoSEQ multiplex PCR; TCRdb stores just in-frame clones and leaves some out. The D gene and trimming were derived from the DNA, and the V and J assignments and clone size from that table. The sample yields 250,000 to 300,000 clones, 90% seen once. This entry comes from a study of blood T cell repertoires in COVID-19. Germline CDR1 LGHDT, CDR2 YNNKEL (reference sequence). CDR3 length equals 18 residues. Germline trimming cut 3 bases from V and 3 bases from J; bases unmatched to any gene: 12.

What was sequenced was PBMCs or T cells enriched from blood (not recorded which). This chain uses TRBV3-1 (or the pseudogene TRBV3-2) with TRBJ2-1; 9 positions match TRBD2. This receptor was taken from a woman in her thirties who had recovered from COVID-19. The CDR3 sequence: CASSHHSLAGIFYNEQFF. The DNA of the CDR3 is TGTGCCAGCAGCCATCATTCGCTAGCGGGAATTTTCTACAATGAGCAGTTCTTC.